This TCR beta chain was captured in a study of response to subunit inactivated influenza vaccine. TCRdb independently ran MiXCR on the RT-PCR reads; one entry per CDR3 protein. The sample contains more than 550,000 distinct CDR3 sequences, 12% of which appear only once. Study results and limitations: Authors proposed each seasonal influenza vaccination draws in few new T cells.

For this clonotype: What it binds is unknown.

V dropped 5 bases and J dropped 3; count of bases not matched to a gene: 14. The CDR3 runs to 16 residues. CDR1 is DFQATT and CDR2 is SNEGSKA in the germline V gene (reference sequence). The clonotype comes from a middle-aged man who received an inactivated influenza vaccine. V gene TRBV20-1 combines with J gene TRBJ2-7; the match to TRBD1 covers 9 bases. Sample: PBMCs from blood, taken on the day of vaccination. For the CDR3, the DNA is TGCAGTGCTCGGAACCGGGACAGGGAATTCCTCTACGAGCAGTACTTC. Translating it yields CSARNRDREFLYEQYF.